This T cell receptor beta chain was documented in a study of regulatory T cells in long-lasting Graves disease. With respect to this clonotype: A much larger clone lies one base from this, so it may be a read error.

CDR1 and CDR2 (germline): LGHDT, YNNKEL (reference sequence). CDR3 length: 12 amino acids. Arm-PCR with iRepertoire HTBI primers amplified the CDR3 regions for these TCR beta libraries. TCRdb redid the calling of the multiplex PCR reads with MiXCR, one entry per CDR3 protein. Here the sample spans around 480,000 distinct CDR3 sequences, roughly 15% being singletons. Time point in this sample: newly diagnosed GD, antithyroid drugs for less than 3 months. Scientists built the TCR library using RNA that was extracted from PBMCs. The same data also went into a second study, on T cells in Graves' hyperthyroidism and ophthalmopathy. As reported in that work: The study excluded patients with uncontrolled infection, other autoimmune disease, pregnancy or lactation.

The sequence was collected from a man aged 35-49 years with Graves disease. The source material was peripheral blood mononuclear cells (PBMCs), sampled at new diagnosis, from a patient treated with antithyroid drugs. The V and J genes are TRBV3-1 and TRBJ2-7, with D possibly being TRBD2 (5 bases). In nucleotides, the CDR3 is TGTGCCAGCATGAGGGTAGCACTTGAGCAGCACTTC. Its protein is CASMRVALEQHF.